The 5 T cell receptor beta chains below all came from one sample that was sequenced in a study of breast tumors, draining lymph nodes, adjacent tissues. Axillary draining lymph nodes of breast cancer patients supplied the node samples. TCRdb analysed the multiplex PCR reads with MiXCR anew, one entry per CDR3 protein. The data hold over 130,000 distinct CDR3 sequences, with approximately 32% observed a single time. Sequencing used axillary lymph node tissue. The receptors derive from a female donor with breast cancer. Some clones in this sample may be carry-over from other donors' samples.

This clonotype was picked up many times. The V and J genes are TRBV10-2 and TRBJ2-7; D assignment may be TRBD1 or TRBD2 (5 bases each). V dropped 3 bases and J dropped 0 bases, with 9 bases sitting between them. The CDR3 runs to 14 residues. Germline V gene lookup returns CDR1 WSHSY and CDR2 SAAADI. The CDR3 coding sequence is TGCGCCAGCAGTGATGTGGGGGTCTCCTACGAGCAGTACTTC. This encodes CASSDVGVSYEQYF.

This clonotype showed up many times. This chain joins TRBV4-2 and TRBJ2-5; TRBD2 agrees at 9 bases. There are 14 residues in the CDR3. In germline, CDR1 is LGHNA, CDR2 YNFKEQ. The V and J ends lost 5 bases and 7 bases, in that order; junction bases with no gene match: 8. The CDR3 loop is CASSLTGTSRTQYF. CDR3 DNA sequence: TGTGCCAGCAGCTTGACCGGGACTAGCAGGACCCAGTACTTC.

The V gene is TRBV24-1, the J gene TRBJ2-7; tentatively, D is TRBD2 (6 bases). Germline CDR1 is KGHDR and CDR2 is SFDVKD. The CDR3 extends over 14 amino acids. Here the CDR3 reads CAREGGILSYEQYF. The CDR3 DNA reads TGTGCTAGAGAGGGAGGTATTTTATCCTACGAGCAGTACTTC.

The sample holds many counts of this clonotype. The J gene is TRBJ2-1, the V gene TRBV6-1; D unclear. Germline assignment: CDR1 MNHNS and CDR2 SASEGT. CDR3 size: 13 residues. Trimming shortened V by 6 bases and J by 6 bases, and 12 bases separated the two germline ends. CDR3 protein: CASRLYTSNEQFF. The CDR3 nucleotides are TGTGCCAGCAGGTTATATACCTCCAATGAGCAGTTCTTC.

This clonotype was detected ten times or more. The gene calls are TRBV29-1 and TRBJ2-2, with 10 bases lining up with TRBD2. The CDR3 has 15 residues. CDR1 and CDR2 from the germline V gene are SQVTM and ANQGSEA. V shed 7 bases, J shed 6 bases, and the junction held 11 bases outside the gene matches. CDR3 coding DNA: TGCAGCGCCGGTCCGAAGCGGGGGGGAGCCGGGGAGCTGTTTTTT. Its translation is CSAGPKRGGAGELFF.